The 16 T cell receptor beta chains listed next were all sequenced from one sample in a study of T cell repertoires in aging, cancer and after chemotherapy. TRB rearrangements spanning V, D and J were amplified using mixed TRB-A/B primers. MiXCR, run by TCRdb on the multiplex PCR reads, gives a single entry per CDR3 protein. The sample records 2,000 to 2,500 distinct CDR3 sequences, roughly 27% being singletons. TCR beta rearrangements were amplified from peripheral blood genomic DNA. Sequenced sample: blood. All receptors come from a human donor with a solid tumor.

This chain joins TRBV19 and TRBJ2-1; 14 positions match TRBD2. Trimming at V came to 5 bases and at J to 3 bases, leaving 9 bases not matched to a gene. Germline CDR1 is LNHDA and CDR2 is SQIVND (reference sequence). This CDR3 spans 18 amino acids. CDR3 nucleotides: TGTGCCAGTAGTGCCAGACTAGCGGGGGGGGTTAACTACAATGAGCAGTTCTTC. This codes for CASSARLAGGVNYNEQFF.

The CDR3, as DNA: TGTGCCAGTACCCCCCTCGGGGACAGGGGGGTCAATGAGCAGTTCTTC. Translation gives CASTPLGDRGVNEQFF. The V call is TRBV19, the J call TRBJ2-1; 11 bases match TRBD1. Trimming cost V 7 bases and J 6 bases; bases outside gene matches: 11. The CDR3 consists of 16 residues. Germline CDR1 is LNHDA and CDR2 is SQIVND (reference sequence).

This clonotype came up a few times. The chain has TRBV5-6 and TRBJ2-5; maybe TRBD2 (6 bases). Germline V gives CDR1 SGHDT, CDR2 YYEEEE. The CDR3 loop spans 14 amino acids. Trimming took off 4 bases at V and 7 bases at J, with 17 bases between the two ends. DNA of the CDR3: TGTGCCAGCAGCGGGGGACTCCAAAGCGGGACCCAGTACTTC. It yields the protein CASSGGLQSGTQYF.

This clonotype came up a few times. V gene TRBV5-6 combines with J gene TRBJ1-1; no clear D. The CDR3 has 14 amino acids. Trimming cost V 1 base and J 6 bases, with 13 bases left between them. The germline gives CDR1 SGHDT, CDR2 YYEEEE. CDR3 sequence (DNA): TGTGCCAGCAGCTTGCCTGGGGATGAGCCTGAAGCTTTCTTT. The encoded protein is CASSLPGDEPEAFF.

This clonotype rates as large. The V call is TRBV30, the J call TRBJ2-7, with 7 bases matching TRBD2. Germline loops: CDR1 GTSNPN, CDR2 SVGIG (reference sequence). The CDR3 is made up of 11 amino acids. The V and J ends lost 7 bases and 6 bases, in that order; junction bases with no gene match: 6. The CDR3 DNA reads TGTGCCTCCGGACTAGTGCGCGAGCAGTACTTC. Amino acids: CASGLVREQYF. Using reference TRBV30 and TRBJ2-7 for the parts outside the CDR3, the full variable domain is SQTIHQWPATLVQPVGSPLSLECTVEGTSNPNLYWYRQAAGRGLQLLFYSVGIGQISSEVPQNLSASRPQDRQFILSSKKLLLSDSGFYLCASGLVREQYFGPGTRLTVT.

Points on this clonotype: One end of the junction varies from germline; a read error may be responsible. The chain recombines TRBV18 with TRBJ2-5, with 8 bases aligning to TRBD2. This CDR3 is built from 13 residues. Germline CDR1 KGHSH, CDR2 LQKENI. CDR3 in DNA: TGTTCCAGCCATAGCGGGACCCAAGAGACCCAGTACTTC. It codes for CSSHSGTQETQYF.

The chain joins TRBV5-1 to TRBJ2-1; D not resolved. Germline CDR1 SGHRS, CDR2 YFSETQ. The CDR3 is made up of 14 amino acids. Trimming cost V 0 bases and J 8 bases, with 12 bases left between them. The CDR3 DNA sequence: TGCGCCAGCAGCTTGGCCAATAAAAGGGATGAGCAGTTCTTC. This translates into CASSLANKRDEQFF.

The chain combines TRBV7-3 with TRBJ2-3, with D uncertain. Trimming removed 5 bases at V and 2 bases at J, with 23 bases between. The CDR3 totals 18 residues. Germline-derived CDR1 and CDR2 are SGHTA and FQGTGA. In DNA form, the CDR3 reads TGTGCCAGCAGCCGCGAACCAGGACCGACCCGAATCACAGATACGCAGTATTTT. Amino acids: CASSREPGPTRITDTQYF.

In its sample, this clonotype is large. This chain links TRBV6-5 with TRBJ2-7; D remains ambiguous. The V end was cut by 5 bases, the J end by 2 bases, with 7 bases between. There are 12 residues in the CDR3. Germline values: CDR1 MNHEY, CDR2 SVGAGI. DNA for the CDR3: TGTGCCAGCAGTCCCACCCCCTACGAGCAGTACTTC. It translates to CASSPTPYEQYF.

V gene TRBV12-5 combines with J gene TRBJ2-3, with 10 bases matching TRBD2. Germline V gives CDR1 LGHNT, CDR2 FRNRAP. V lost 1 base to trimming and J lost 4 bases; unmatched junction nucleotides: 2. This CDR3 has 15 residues. CDR3 region: CASGLGLAGADTQYF. For the CDR3, the DNA is TGTGCTAGTGGTTTGGGGCTAGCGGGAGCAGATACGCAGTATTTT. The entire variable domain, with the rest obtained from reference TRBV12-5 and TRBJ2-3, is as follows: DARVTQTPRHKVTEMGQEVTMRCQPILGHNTVFWYRQTMMQGLELLAYFRNRAPLDDSGMPKDRFSAEMPDATLATLKIQPSEPRDSAVYFCASGLGLAGADTQYFGPGTRLTVL.

This clonotype is medium-sized. The chain links TRBV7-9 to TRBJ2-7; TRBD1 agrees at 8 bases. The germline V gene encodes CDR1 SEHNR and CDR2 FQNEAQ (reference sequence). This CDR3 contains 19 residues. Unmatched junction bases numbered 20, after V lost 5 bases and J lost 2 bases. CDR3: CASSPTYGREDRATYEQYF. CDR3 DNA: TGTGCCAGCAGCCCTACTTACGGGAGAGAGGACAGGGCTACCTACGAGCAGTACTTC. The whole variable domain, remainder taken from reference TRBV7-9 and TRBJ2-7, is DTGVSQNPRHKITKRGQNVTFRCDPISEHNRLYWYRQTLGQGPEFLTYFQNEAQLEKSRLLSDRFSAERPKGSFSTLEIQRTEQGDSAMYLCASSPTYGREDRATYEQYFGPGTRLTVT.

The chain combines TRBV7-9 with TRBJ2-7, with TRBD2 matching 11 bases. V lost 4 bases and J lost 0; bases outside the gene matches: 5. CDR1 is SEHNR and CDR2 is FQNEAQ in the germline V gene (reference sequence). The length of the CDR3 is 16 residues. CDR3 nucleotide sequence: TGTGCCAGCAGCTCATTGGGACTAGCGGACTCCTACGAGCAGTACTTC. It codes for CASSSLGLADSYEQYF.

This clonotype occurred a few times. The CDR3: CASRWTGGMDQPQHF. CDR3 sequence (DNA): TGTGCCAGCAGATGGACAGGGGGCATGGATCAGCCCCAGCATTTT. The V and J genes are TRBV6-1 and TRBJ1-5; TRBD1 agrees at 11 bases. The CDR3 totals 15 residues. Germline V gene data show CDR1 as MNHNS and CDR2 as SASEGT. V lost 6 bases to trimming and J lost 5 bases; unmatched junction nucleotides: 6.

The gene calls are TRBV7-2 and TRBJ2-3, with 13 bases fitting TRBD2. Per the germline V gene, CDR1 is SGHTA and CDR2 is FQGNSA. The CDR3 loop spans 17 amino acids. J was trimmed by 4 bases and V by 6 bases; bases with no gene match: 10. The CDR3 DNA reads as TGTGCCAGCAGGCCCCCCGGACTAGCGGGAGTGGCAGATACGCAGTATTTT. As protein: CASRPPGLAGVADTQYF.

Regarding this clonotype: A much more abundant neighbour one base away suggests this may be a read error. The rearrangement uses TRBV7-6 and TRBJ1-1; no clear D. The V end lost 5 bases, the J end lost 3 bases, and 16 bases lay between the germline ends. The germline CDR1 and CDR2 sequences are SGHVS and FNYEAQ. This CDR3 spans 15 amino acids. The CDR3 here is CASSPPSALDTEAFF. The CDR3 DNA is TGTGCCAGCAGCCCCCCCAGCGCGTTGGACACTGAAGCTTTCTTT.

The chain carries TRBV18 and TRBJ2-7; D is perhaps TRBD1 (6 bases). The V gene lost 5 bases and the J gene lost 6 bases, with 17 bases spanning the gap. From germline, CDR1 is KGHSH and CDR2 LQKENI. The CDR3 sequence is 14 residues long. This CDR3 reads CASSAQGRVREQYF. Written as DNA, the CDR3 is TGTGCCAGCTCAGCACAGGGCAGGGTACGCGAGCAGTACTTC.